The 9 T cell receptor beta chains listed next were all sequenced from one sample in a study of OX40 agonist ivuxolimab in advanced cancers. TCRdb's copy holds only in-frame clones and misses some; the assay was immunoSEQ multiplex PCR. Among fewer than 50,000 clones listed, around 80% were seen once. The sample here was CD4+ or CD8+ T cells sorted from blood, taken in a trial of the OX40 agonist ivuxolimab. Receptors originate from an adult with an advanced solid tumor such as melanoma, head and neck, liver or kidney cancer.

The J gene is TRBJ2-4, the V gene TRBV28, with D maybe TRBD1 (6 bases). V lost 6 bases and J lost 4, with 10 bases in between. CDR1 is MDHEN, CDR2 SYDVKM, per germline. The CDR3 runs 13 residues. The CDR3 sequence: CASRPTGKNIQYF. The CDR3 DNA follows: TGTGCCAGCAGGCCTACAGGGAAAAACATTCAGTACTTC. The complete variable domain, with remaining parts taken from reference TRBV28 and TRBJ2-4, reads DVKVTQSSRYLVKRTGEKVFLECVQDMDHENMFWYRQDPGLGLRLIYFSYDVKMKEKGDIPEGYSVSREKKERFSLILESASTNQTSMYLCASRPTGKNIQYFGAGTRLSVL.

The chain combines TRBV28 with TRBJ2-7; 11 bases agree with TRBD2. The ends lost 3 bases at V and 2 bases at J; junction bases unmatched: 3. The CDR3 sequence is 15 residues long. Germline assignment: CDR1 MDHEN and CDR2 SYDVKM. As DNA, the CDR3 is TGTGCCAGCAGTTTTCTAGCGGGAGGTACCTACGAGCAGTACTTC. Its translation: CASSFLAGGTYEQYF.

As regards this clone: A junction end diverges from the germline sequence, so it may reflect a read error. The chain employs TRBV28 and TRBJ2-7, with D possibly TRBD2 on 6 matching bases. The CDR3 consists of 12 residues. Germline V gene lookup returns CDR1 MDHEN and CDR2 SYDVKM. The CDR3 nucleotides read TGTGCCAGCAGTTTAGGGGGACTCTCACCTTTCTTC. It codes for CASSLGGLSPFF.

The chain has TRBV5-4 and TRBJ1-1; no definite D call. This CDR3 contains 14 residues. Germline assignment: CDR1 SGHNT and CDR2 YYREEE (reference sequence). The V end lost 5 bases, the J end lost 4 bases, and 15 bases lay between the germline ends. The CDR3, as DNA: TGTGCCAGCAGACCGACCCCCGAAGCCACTGAAGCTTTCTTT. Amino acid sequence: CASRPTPEATEAFF. Together with reference TRBV5-4 and TRBJ1-1, the CDR3 gives the full variable domain: ETGVTQSPTHLIKTRGQQVTLRCSSQSGHNTVSWYQQALGQGPQFIFQYYREEENGRGNFPPRFSGLQFPNYSSELNVNALELDDSALYLCASRPTPEATEAFFGQGTRLTVV.

This sequence joins TRBV18 and TRBJ2-2; tentative D call: TRBD1 (5 bases). The CDR3 contains 13 residues. Germline loops: CDR1 KGHSH, CDR2 LQKENI. V shed 6 bases and J shed 7 bases, with 12 bases lying between them. CDR3: CASSLTAIGELFF. The CDR3 DNA sequence: TGTGCCAGCTCCCTGACAGCAATCGGGGAGCTGTTTTTT.

This clone was observed once. The chain employs TRBV29-1 and TRBJ1-4; D uncertain. V was pared by 6 bases and J by 7 bases, with 15 bases between. Per germline, CDR1 SQVTM and CDR2 ANQGSEA. The CDR3 covers 13 residues. Here the CDR3 DNA reads TGCAGCGTGAAGACACCGTCGGGTGAAAAACTGTTTTTT. It encodes CSVKTPSGEKLFF.

The chain links TRBV19 to TRBJ1-1; D is possibly TRBD1 (5 bases). This CDR3 has 17 amino acids. The V end was cut by 6 bases, the J end by 0 bases, with 20 bases between. From germline, CDR1 is LNHDA and CDR2 SQIVND (reference sequence). This CDR3 is CASSLPMGRSVNTEAFF. CDR3 coding DNA: TGTGCCAGTAGCCTTCCGATGGGACGGTCAGTGAACACTGAAGCTTTCTTT.

This rearrangement joins TRBV30 to TRBJ2-1, with 9 bases fitting TRBD1. The CDR3 contains 14 residues. Germline V gene lookup returns CDR1 GTSNPN and CDR2 SVGIG (reference sequence). V shed 6 bases and J 3 bases; nucleotides not matched to a gene: 6. CDR3 coding DNA: TGTGCCTGTTCCACGGGACAGGGCTACAATGAGCAGTTCTTC. Encoded protein: CACSTGQGYNEQFF.

This chain uses TRBV9 with TRBJ2-3; TRBD2 might be the D (5 bases). This CDR3 is 13 amino acids long. Deletions cut 3 bases from V and 4 bases from J, with 9 bases between. Germline assignment: CDR1 SGDLS and CDR2 YYNGEE. Here the CDR3 reads CASSATGADTQYF. In DNA form, the CDR3 reads TGTGCCAGCAGCGCGACCGGGGCAGATACGCAGTATTTT.